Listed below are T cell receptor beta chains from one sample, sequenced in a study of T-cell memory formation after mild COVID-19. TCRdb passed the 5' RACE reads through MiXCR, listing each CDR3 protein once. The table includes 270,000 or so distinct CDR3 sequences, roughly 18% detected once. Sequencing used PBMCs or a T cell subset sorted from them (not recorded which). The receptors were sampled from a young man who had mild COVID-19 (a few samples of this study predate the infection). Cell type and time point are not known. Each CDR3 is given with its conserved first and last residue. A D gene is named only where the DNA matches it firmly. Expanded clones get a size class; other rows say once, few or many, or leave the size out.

DNA: TGTGCCAGCAGTTCGGAGCCACAGGACCCATCGAACACCGGGGAGCTGTTTTTT
CDR3: CASSSEPQDPSNTGELFF
J: TRBJ2-2
V: TRBV2
D: .
size: .

DNA: TGCAGTGCTAGATTACTCAGGGTGAGACAGGAAAAACTGTTTTTT
CDR3: CSARLLRVRQEKLFF
J: TRBJ1-4
V: TRBV20-1
D: .
size: few

DNA: TGTGCCAGCAGCTTACAGGGGGGCTATGGCTACACCTTC
CDR3: CASSLQGGYGYTF
J: TRBJ1-2
V: TRBV5-4
D: TRBD1
size: many

DNA: TGTGCCAGCAGCCAAAACAGGGGGGGGACCTACGAGCAGTACTTC
CDR3: CASSQNRGGTYEQYF
J: TRBJ2-7
V: TRBV4-2
D: .
size: .

DNA: TGTGCCAGCAGCTTGATTCCCGGGACAGGGGTCGGCCAGCCCCAGCATTTT
CDR3: CASSLIPGTGVGQPQHF
J: TRBJ1-5
V: TRBV5-5
D: TRBD1
size: .

DNA: TGCAGTGCCAGGGACCGCGGTAGGGGCTACACCTTC
CDR3: CSARDRGRGYTF
J: TRBJ1-2
V: TRBV20-1
D: .
size: .

DNA: TGTGCCAGCAGCTTCGGACAGGCCACAGATACGCAGTATTTT
CDR3: CASSFGQATDTQYF
J: TRBJ2-3
V: TRBV6-2/TRBV6-3
D: TRBD1
size: few

DNA: TGCAGTGCTAGTTACCGGTCCAAAGAGACCCAGTACTTC
CDR3: CSASYRSKETQYF
J: TRBJ2-5
V: TRBV20-1
D: .
size: many

DNA: TGTGCCAGCAGAAACCGGGACAGGGGCTATAGCAATCAGCCCCAGCATTTT
CDR3: CASRNRDRGYSNQPQHF
J: TRBJ1-5
V: TRBV28
D: TRBD1
size: few

DNA: TGCGCCAGCAGCTTCCAAGGGGGGCCACAAGAGACCCAGTACTTC
CDR3: CASSFQGGPQETQYF
J: TRBJ2-5
V: TRBV5-1
D: .
size: .

DNA: TGTGCCAGCAGCGTAGGAGTGAGCACAGATACGCAGTATTTT
CDR3: CASSVGVSTDTQYF
J: TRBJ2-3
V: TRBV9
D: .
size: .

DNA: TGCAGTGCTAGAGATGAGGCGGGGGCCGTCTCCTACGAGCAGTACTTC
CDR3: CSARDEAGAVSYEQYF
J: TRBJ2-7
V: TRBV20-1
D: .
size: .

DNA: TGCGCCAGCAGCTTGGACTTACTCGATGGCTACACCTTC
CDR3: CASSLDLLDGYTF
J: TRBJ1-2
V: TRBV5-1
D: .
size: few

DNA: TGTGCCAGCAGTTTTAGGGACAGGGGTGGAACTGAAGCTTTCTTT
CDR3: CASSFRDRGGTEAFF
J: TRBJ1-1
V: TRBV6-6
D: TRBD1
size: .

DNA: TGTGCCAGCACAAAAGAGAAAGAGACCCAGTACTTC
CDR3: CASTKEKETQYF
J: TRBJ2-5
V: TRBV7-2
D: .
size: .

DNA: TGTGCCAGCAGTTTGTGGGCAGGGGGTAGCTATGGCTACACCTTC
CDR3: CASSLWAGGSYGYTF
J: TRBJ1-2
V: TRBV12-3/TRBV12-4
D: TRBD1
size: .

DNA: TGTGCCTGGAGTGTATCCCCCATGCGGGGGGGCCTGACACACGCAGATACGCAGTATTTT
CDR3: CAWSVSPMRGGLTHADTQYF
J: TRBJ2-3
V: TRBV30
D: TRBD2
size: few

DNA: TGTGCCAGCAGCGACGGGACAGGTCCTAATTACAATGAGCAGTTCTTC
CDR3: CASSDGTGPNYNEQFF
J: TRBJ2-1
V: TRBV11-3
D: TRBD1
size: few

DNA: TGTGCCAGCACCGCCGGGGGGTATTCAAACACTGAAGCTTTCTTT
CDR3: CASTAGGYSNTEAFF
J: TRBJ1-1
V: TRBV6-1
D: .
size: few

DNA: TGCGCCAGCAGCCAAGTTGGGCTCTATGGCTACACCTTC
CDR3: CASSQVGLYGYTF
J: TRBJ1-2
V: TRBV4-1
D: .
size: few

DNA: TGTGCCAGCAGCTTATACAGGGATCGGGGCGAGCAGTACTTC
CDR3: CASSLYRDRGEQYF
J: TRBJ2-7
V: TRBV7-3
D: .
size: .

DNA: TGTGCCAGCAGCTTCACCTACAATGAGCAGTTCTTC
CDR3: CASSFTYNEQFF
J: TRBJ2-1
V: TRBV7-9
D: .
size: few

DNA: TGCAGTGCTAGGGCTCCGGTAGGAGGCGAGCAGTACTTC
CDR3: CSARAPVGGEQYF
J: TRBJ2-7
V: TRBV20-1
D: .
size: .

DNA: TGTGCCAGCAGTTACTCCAGGGAGGTTGACGAGCAGTACTTC
CDR3: CASSYSREVDEQYF
J: TRBJ2-7
V: TRBV6-5
D: .
size: few

DNA: TGTGCCAGCAGCCCAGTGGGATCCGCGGGCCCAGATACGCAGTATTTT
CDR3: CASSPVGSAGPDTQYF
J: TRBJ2-3
V: TRBV7-8
D: .
size: few

DNA: TGTGCCAGCAGCAGACGGCAGAACACTGAAGCTTTCTTT
CDR3: CASSRRQNTEAFF
J: TRBJ1-1
V: TRBV2
D: .
size: few

DNA: TGTGCCAGTAGTACCGGGTCCGGCGGGACAGGCTTCACAGATACGCAGTATTTT
CDR3: CASSTGSGGTGFTDTQYF
J: TRBJ2-3
V: TRBV19
D: TRBD1
size: .

DNA: TGTGCCAGCAGCTTAGGGCTAGCCGCTTACACAGATACGCAGTATTTT
CDR3: CASSLGLAAYTDTQYF
J: TRBJ2-3
V: TRBV7-2
D: .
size: few

DNA: TGTGCCAGCACCCCAGGGGGGGGGAACACCGGGGAGCTGTTTTTT
CDR3: CASTPGGGNTGELFF
J: TRBJ2-2
V: TRBV6-5
D: .
size: .

DNA: TGTGCCAGCAGCCAAGGCCGGACAGGGGCCTATGGCTACACCTTC
CDR3: CASSQGRTGAYGYTF
J: TRBJ1-2
V: TRBV3-1
D: TRBD1
size: .

DNA: TGTGCCAGCAGACGCAACGGGAACTATGGCTACACCTTC
CDR3: CASRRNGNYGYTF
J: TRBJ1-2
V: TRBV12-3/TRBV12-4
D: .
size: .

DNA: TGCGCCAGCAGCTTGGCGGCCGGAGCTTCGAACACTGAAGCTTTCTTT
CDR3: CASSLAAGASNTEAFF
J: TRBJ1-1
V: TRBV5-1
D: .
size: .

DNA: TGTGCCAGCAGCTTAGTGGAGAGGGAGACCCAGTACTTC
CDR3: CASSLVERETQYF
J: TRBJ2-5
V: TRBV7-9
D: .
size: .

DNA: TGTGCCAGCAGTCGAGTCCGGAACACTGAAGCTTTCTTT
CDR3: CASSRVRNTEAFF
J: TRBJ1-1
V: TRBV12-3/TRBV12-4
D: .
size: .

DNA: TGTGCCAGCAGTTCCACCCGACAGGAAAGGGCCTACGAGCAGTACTTC
CDR3: CASSSTRQERAYEQYF
J: TRBJ2-7
V: TRBV28
D: .
size: many

DNA: TGCGCCAGCAGCTTGGCAGTAGGTAACACTGAAGCTTTCTTT
CDR3: CASSLAVGNTEAFF
J: TRBJ1-1
V: TRBV5-1
D: .
size: few

DNA: TGCAGTGCCCCAAGGGGGGGACAGGGGTCTCCCGGGGAGCTGTTTTTT
CDR3: CSAPRGGQGSPGELFF
J: TRBJ2-2
V: TRBV20-1
D: TRBD1
size: .

DNA: TGTGCCAGCAGCTTAGGACAGGGGGCCGGGGGCTACACCTTC
CDR3: CASSLGQGAGGYTF
J: TRBJ1-2
V: TRBV5-5
D: TRBD1
size: few

DNA: TGTGCCAGCAGCTTTGAGTGGGAAGCGGGGGGGCGAGAGACCCAGTACTTC
CDR3: CASSFEWEAGGRETQYF
J: TRBJ2-5
V: TRBV11-1
D: TRBD2
size: .

DNA: TGTGCCAGCAGCTTAGATAGGGCCACTGAAGCTTTCTTT
CDR3: CASSLDRATEAFF
J: TRBJ1-1
V: TRBV11-2
D: .
size: many

DNA: TGTGCCATCAGTGTCGCTGGGGCCGAGGAGACCCAGTACTTC
CDR3: CAISVAGAEETQYF
J: TRBJ2-5
V: TRBV10-3
D: .
size: .

DNA: TGTGCCAGCGGGCAGGGGACGGCTTTCTTT
CDR3: CASGQGTAFF
J: TRBJ1-1
V: TRBV6-2/TRBV6-3
D: .
size: .

DNA: TGCGCCAGCAGCCTTGGCACGAGCCCGGGGGAGCAGTTCTTC
CDR3: CASSLGTSPGEQFF
J: TRBJ2-1
V: TRBV5-1
D: .
size: few

DNA: TGCGCCAGCAGTGAGCACGGGACAGATACGCAGTATTTT
CDR3: CASSEHGTDTQYF
J: TRBJ2-3
V: TRBV10-1
D: .
size: .

DNA: TGCGCCAGCATCTCGCTACCAGGAGGTGACTATGGCTACACCTTC
CDR3: CASISLPGGDYGYTF
J: TRBJ1-2
V: TRBV5-1
D: .
size: .